Listed below are T cell receptor beta chains from one sample, sequenced in a study of OX40 agonist ivuxolimab in advanced cancers. Clones were read by immunoSEQ multiplex PCR, and TCRdb kept only the in-frame ones, dropping some. The profile covers more than 75,000 clones, with approximately 89% appearing a single time and around 0.4% taken by the ten largest. Sequenced here: CD4+ or CD8+ T cells sorted from blood, sampled in a trial of the OX40 agonist ivuxolimab. These TCRs come from an adult with an advanced solid tumor such as melanoma, head and neck, liver or kidney cancer. The CDR3 runs from the conserved cysteine through the conserved F or W. A D gene is named only where the DNA matches it firmly. Rows may omit the clone size; those that give it use once, few, many or a size class.

cdr3_length	clone_size	d_call	j_call	v_call	cdr3_aa	cdr3_nt
15	NA	TRBD2	TRBJ2-7	TRBV29-1	CSVRWWASGSDEQYF	TGCAGCGTGCGATGGTGGGCTAGCGGGTCCGACGAGCAGTACTTC
17	NA	TRBD2	TRBJ2-3	TRBV18	CASSPSGGSSGTDTQYF	TGTGCCAGCTCACCCTCGGGAGGATCTAGCGGCACAGATACGCAGTATTTT
15	NA	TRBD2	TRBJ2-7	TRBV5-1	CASSLLPAGGHEQYF	TGCGCCAGCAGCTTGTTACCAGCGGGAGGCCACGAGCAGTACTTC
16	NA	TRBD1	TRBJ2-3	TRBV18	CASSPPGTGKADTQYF	TGTGCCAGCTCACCACCCGGGACAGGCAAGGCAGATACGCAGTATTTT
14	NA	TRBD1	TRBJ1-1	TRBV7-9	CASSWTGGVTEAFF	TGTGCCAGCAGCTGGACAGGGGGGGTAACTGAAGCTTTCTTT
12	NA	NA	TRBJ2-5	TRBV29-1	CSVGPNQETQYF	TGCAGCGTTGGGCCGAACCAAGAGACCCAGTACTTC
12	NA	NA	TRBJ2-7	TRBV28	CASSLSSYEQYF	TGTGCCAGCAGTTTATCCAGTTACGAGCAGTACTTC
15	NA	NA	TRBJ2-1	TRBV9	CASSVLTGSYNEQFF	TGTGCCAGCAGCGTACTTACAGGGTCCTACAATGAGCAGTTCTTC
16	NA	NA	TRBJ2-5	TRBV5-1	CASSGGTGGYQETQYF	TGCGCCAGCAGCGGAGGGACTGGCGGCTACCAAGAGACCCAGTACTTC
15	NA	NA	TRBJ2-5	TRBV15	CATSREGGPRETQYF	TGTGCCACCAGCAGAGAGGGTGGCCCTAGGGAGACCCAGTACTTC
16	NA	NA	TRBJ2-1	TRBV2	CASRPTRGGSLNEQFF	TGTGCCAGCAGACCTACCAGGGGTGGTTCGTTGAATGAGCAGTTCTTC
17	NA	NA	TRBJ1-5	TRBV27	CASIHLPTKGSNQPQHF	TGTGCCAGCATCCATCTTCCGACGAAAGGGAGCAATCAGCCCCAGCATTTT
15	NA	NA	TRBJ2-5	TRBV5-6	CASSLDVRGQETQYF	TGTGCCAGCAGCTTGGATGTCAGGGGACAAGAGACCCAGTACTTC
15	NA	TRBD2	TRBJ2-7	TRBV18	CASSPWEGTVYEQYF	TGTGCCAGCTCACCTTGGGAGGGGACTGTATACGAGCAGTACTTC
15	NA	NA	TRBJ2-3	TRBV11-2	CASSAWTESTDTQYF	TGTGCCAGCAGCGCATGGACAGAGAGCACAGATACGCAGTATTTT
15	NA	TRBD2	TRBJ2-3	TRBV5-4	CATSPGGAAQDTQYF	TGTGCCACCAGCCCGGGGGGGGCCGCCCAAGATACGCAGTATTTT
16	NA	TRBD1	TRBJ1-1	TRBV25-1	CASSDPTQGAGTEAFF	TGTGCCAGCAGTGACCCTACCCAGGGGGCAGGCACTGAAGCTTTCTTT
13	NA	NA	TRBJ1-1	TRBV29-1	CSASDRPSTEAFF	TGCAGCGCCTCAGACCGACCCAGCACTGAAGCTTTCTTT
15	NA	TRBD2	TRBJ2-2	TRBV19	CAIGLAGSITGELFF	TGTGCCATCGGACTAGCGGGAAGTATCACCGGGGAGCTGTTTTTT
15	NA	TRBD2	TRBJ2-3	TRBV7-2	CASSGTSGKIDTQYF	TGTGCCAGCAGCGGGACTAGCGGGAAGATAGATACGCAGTATTTT
14	NA	NA	TRBJ1-1	TRBV6-4	CASRDQESSTEAFF	TGTGCCAGCAGGGACCAGGAGTCGAGCACTGAAGCTTTCTTT
18	NA	NA	TRBJ1-5	TRBV27	CASSPQMPGLYSNQPQHF	TGTGCCAGCAGTCCCCAGATGCCGGGACTGTATAGCAATCAGCCCCAGCATTTT
16	few	NA	TRBJ2-6	TRBV19	CASSRGQDSGANVLTF	TGTGCCAGTAGTAGGGGCCAAGACTCTGGGGCCAACGTCCTGACTTTC
14	NA	NA	TRBJ2-2	TRBV7-2	CASSFRGHTGELFF	TGTGCCAGCAGCTTCCGGGGACACACCGGGGAGCTGTTTTTT
15	once	TRBD2	TRBJ2-5	TRBV5-1	CASSLGLAGVETQYF	TGCGCCAGCAGCTTGGGACTAGCGGGAGTTGAGACCCAGTACTTC
13	NA	NA	TRBJ1-5	TRBV18	CASSPSFNQPQHF	TGTGCCAGCTCACCATCTTTCAATCAGCCCCAGCATTTT
14	NA	TRBD1	TRBJ1-5	TRBV2	CASSDTGGYQPQHF	TGTGCCAGCAGTGATACAGGGGGTTATCAGCCCCAGCATTTT
14	NA	NA	TRBJ1-2	TRBV11-2	CASSLSFRESGYTF	TGTGCCAGCAGCTTAAGTTTCCGGGAGAGTGGCTACACCTTC
15	NA	NA	TRBJ1-5	TRBV6-1	CASAIQDNSNQPQHF	TGTGCCAGCGCGATCCAGGACAATAGCAATCAGCCCCAGCATTTT
16	NA	NA	TRBJ1-5	TRBV10-3	CAISPVGGGSNQPQHF	TGTGCCATCAGTCCAGTTGGGGGTGGGAGCAATCAGCCCCAGCATTTT
13	once	NA	TRBJ2-2	TRBV5-1	CASSLGGPGELFF	TGCGCCAGCAGCTTGGGGGGCCCCGGGGAGCTGTTTTTT
13	NA	NA	TRBJ2-5	TRBV27	CASSFRVQETQYF	TGTGCCAGCAGTTTCCGGGTCCAAGAGACCCAGTACTTC
16	once	NA	TRBJ2-2	TRBV11-2	CASSLDRLALTGELFF	TGTGCCAGCAGCTTAGATCGGCTAGCGCTCACCGGGGAGCTGTTTTTT
16	NA	TRBD1	TRBJ1-4	TRBV5-1	CASSPIPGQGNEKLFF	TGCGCCAGCAGCCCAATCCCGGGACAGGGAAACGAAAAACTGTTTTTT
18	NA	TRBD2	TRBJ2-7	TRBV7-2	CASSLVPPLGAGGYEQYF	TGTGCCAGCAGCTTAGTCCCCCCCCTCGGAGCGGGAGGATACGAGCAGTACTTC
15	NA	NA	TRBJ1-2	TRBV6-1	CASREGPSTNYGYTF	TGTGCCAGCAGGGAGGGGCCCTCAACTAACTATGGCTACACCTTC
13	few	NA	TRBJ2-7	TRBV7-8	CASSLLETYEQYF	TGTGCCAGCAGCTTACTGGAAACCTACGAGCAGTACTTC
12	few	NA	TRBJ2-7	TRBV25-1	CASSERRNEQYF	TGTGCCAGCAGTGAGAGGAGGAACGAGCAGTACTTC
16	once	NA	TRBJ1-4	TRBV6-5	CASSYSSRAPNEKLFF	TGTGCCAGCAGTTACTCGAGCCGGGCCCCTAATGAAAAACTGTTTTTT
13	NA	NA	TRBJ2-2	TRBV10-3	CAISEGQTGELFF	TGTGCCATCAGTGAGGGACAGACCGGGGAGCTGTTTTTT
17	many	NA	TRBJ2-1	TRBV4-1	CASSQPRGRSPYNEQFF	TGCGCCAGCAGCCAACCGCGGGGGCGTTCACCCTACAATGAGCAGTTCTTC
15	once	NA	TRBJ2-2	TRBV5-4	CASRLDERTSGELFF	TGTGCCAGCAGGTTGGACGAGCGGACTTCGGGGGAGCTGTTTTTT
16	NA	TRBD2	TRBJ2-3	TRBV5-1	CASSLGPSGRTDTQYF	TGCGCCAGCAGCTTGGGTCCTAGCGGGAGGACAGATACGCAGTATTTT
16	NA	TRBD2	TRBJ2-5	TRBV7-8	CASSLGTSGRWETQYF	TGTGCCAGCAGCTTAGGGACTAGCGGGAGGTGGGAGACCCAGTACTTC
13	NA	NA	TRBJ1-1	TRBV19	CASSRVRNTEAFF	TGTGCCAGTAGCCGGGTAAGGAACACTGAAGCTTTCTTT
13	NA	TRBD2	TRBJ2-2	TRBV6-5	CASSSLASGELFF	TGTGCCAGCAGTTCACTAGCGTCCGGGGAGCTGTTTTTT
14	NA	TRBD1	TRBJ2-7	TRBV5-1	CASSSGGTGGEQYF	TGCGCCAGCAGCTCCGGCGGGACAGGGGGCGAGCAGTACTTC
14	NA	NA	TRBJ2-2	TRBV6-1	CASRTRQYTGELFF	TGTGCCAGCAGGACACGGCAATACACCGGGGAGCTGTTTTTT
15	NA	NA	TRBJ2-6	TRBV6-5	CATRLRGGGANVLTF	TGTGCCACCAGACTCAGGGGGGGTGGGGCCAACGTCCTGACTTTC
17	NA	NA	TRBJ2-2	TRBV27	CASSLSRQAENTGELFF	TGTGCCAGCAGTTTATCGCGGCAAGCTGAGAACACCGGGGAGCTGTTTTTT
14	NA	TRBD2	TRBJ2-1	TRBV10-3	CATVASGTLNEQFF	TGTGCCACGGTCGCTAGCGGGACCCTCAATGAGCAGTTCTTC
11	NA	NA	TRBJ2-7	TRBV6-6	CASSYAGEQYF	TGTGCCAGCAGTTACGCGGGCGAGCAGTACTTC
16	NA	NA	TRBJ2-7	TRBV19	CASSIGTWRQVNEQYF	TGTGCCAGTAGTATAGGGACCTGGCGGCAGGTTAACGAGCAGTACTTC
16	NA	TRBD1	TRBJ2-7	TRBV5-5	CASSLNVGTGAYEQYF	TGTGCCAGCAGCTTGAACGTCGGGACAGGGGCCTACGAGCAGTACTTC